This T cell receptor beta chain originates from a study of blood T cell repertoires in COVID-19. Study in general: Samples of COVID-19 (acute and convalescent) were obtained from the United States, Italy and Spain. Nucleic acid was either cDNA or gDNA, and it came from T cells, B-cell-depleted T cells, or PBMCs.

In the authors' methods: Quantification of nucleated cells was approximated via reference gene primer amplification. Profiling relied on immunoSEQ multiplex PCR, and the TCRdb table lists in-frame clones only, not all of them. Clone size and V and J calls were adopted from that table, with D and trimming inferred from the DNA. Among some 120,000 clones listed, more than 70% were seen once. This CDR3 comprises 14 residues. Trimming pared 0 bases from V and 6 bases from J, leaving 7 bases between. From germline, CDR1 is SGHRS and CDR2 YFSETQ. Specimen: peripheral blood. This TCR was sampled from a man older than 75 with active or convalescent COVID-19. V usage is TRBV5-1 and J usage is TRBJ1-6; D is undetermined. The CDR3 protein is CASSLGGVNSPLHF. Here the CDR3 DNA reads TGCGCCAGCAGCTTGGGCGGAGTTAATTCACCCCTCCACTTT.